A single sample gave rise to the 27 T cell receptor beta chains below, sequenced in a study of tumor and adjacent non-tumor tissue in lung cancer. This sample's RNA came from whole unsorted tissue. Distant lung tissue was collected more than 3 cm away from the tumor edge. A modified ARM-PCR protocol with three rounds of nested PCR amplified TCRbeta. MiXCR, applied by TCRdb to the multiplex PCR reads, yields one record per CDR3 protein. The table has 43,000 or so distinct CDR3 sequences, 60% seen once. Sequences were obtained from distant non-tumor lung tissue. The receptors originated from a man aged 50 to 60 with non-small cell lung cancer.

This clonotype was picked up a small number of times. The junction differs from germline at one of its ends, possibly a read error. The chain recombines TRBV5-1 with TRBJ2-7; D assignment may be TRBD1 or TRBD2 (5 bases each). Per germline, CDR1 SGHRS and CDR2 YFSETQ. There are 14 residues in the CDR3. The chain's CDR3 is CASSEGLLGYGQYF. The CDR3 bases are TGCGCCAGCAGCGAGGGGCTGCTCGGCTACGGGCAGTACTTC.

This clonotype was seen more than once but under ten times. A much bigger clone sits one base away, suggesting this may be a read error. The chain couples TRBV6-1 to TRBJ2-5; D perhaps matches TRBD1 (5 bases). CDR3 size: 13 residues. Germline V CDR1 and CDR2: MNHNS, SASEGT. This CDR3 reads CASRLDREETQHF. CDR3 nucleotides: TGTGCCAGCAGGTTAGACAGAGAAGAGACCCAGCACTTC.

This clonotype was recorded many times. This CDR3 reads CSARNQAGVRNTEAFF. CDR3 bases: TGCAGTGCTAGAAATCAGGCCGGGGTTAGGAACACTGAAGCTTTCTTT. This chain uses TRBV20-1 with TRBJ1-1; D uncertain. Deletions cut 2 bases from V and 1 base from J, with 17 bases between. Germline-derived CDR1 and CDR2 are DFQATT and SNEGSKA (reference sequence). CDR3 length: 16 amino acids.

Points on this clonotype: The conserved closing phenylalanine or tryptophan is absent in this CDR3, likely reflecting a read error. The chain recombines TRBV7-9 with TRBJ1-1; possible D gene TRBD1, 6 bases. The germline gives CDR1 SEHNR, CDR2 FQNEAQ (reference sequence). This CDR3 region has 14 residues. CDR3 protein: CTSSRQVLNTEAFI. The CDR3 region has the DNA TGTACCAGCAGCCGACAGGTCTTGAACACTGAAGCTTTCATT.

The rearrangement links TRBV5-1 to TRBJ2-1; unclear D gene. This CDR3 spans 13 amino acids. The V gene lost 7 bases and the J gene lost 0 bases, with 8 bases spanning the gap. Germline V gene sequence: CDR1 SGHRS, CDR2 YFSETQ. CDR3 loop: CASRVASYNEQFF. The CDR3 DNA reads as TGCGCCAGCCGAGTAGCCTCCTACAATGAGCAGTTCTTC.

This clonotype occurred many times. The chain recombines TRBV6-1 with TRBJ2-7; tentatively, D is TRBD1 (6 bases). Germline V CDR1 and CDR2: MNHNS, SASEGT. The CDR3 spans 15 residues. Trimming removed 4 bases at V and 2 bases at J, with 15 bases between. The DNA of the CDR3 is TGTGCCAGCAGTGGGGACACCCGAAACCCCTACGAGCAGTACTTC. It translates to CASSGDTRNPYEQYF.

About this clonotype itself: At one end, the junction sequence differs from germline, possibly due to a read error. The CDR3 here is CAISEDRGNTEAFF. CDR3 coding DNA: TGCGCCATCAGTGAGGACAGGGGGAACACTGAAGCTTTCTTT. This chain uses TRBV10-3 with TRBJ1-1, with 9 bases fitting TRBD1. Germline values: CDR1 ENHRY, CDR2 SYGVKD. CDR3 length equals 14 residues.

Notes on this clonotype: An end of the junction does not agree with germline; a read error may underlie this. CDR3 in DNA: TGTAGCGCCGTGGTCATGGATAAGACCCAGTACTTC. As protein: CSAVVMDKTQYF. This sequence joins TRBV29-1 and TRBJ2-5, with D possibly matching TRBD2 (5 bases). Germline loops: CDR1 SQVTM, CDR2 ANQGSEA. The CDR3 has 12 amino acids.

This clonotype was recorded at least ten times. This chain links TRBV4-2 with TRBJ2-3; 14 positions agree with TRBD2. CDR1 LGHNA and CDR2 YNFKEQ come from the germline V gene. V shed 0 bases, J shed 5 bases, and the junction held 7 bases outside the gene matches. The CDR3 runs 18 residues. The CDR3: CASSQDSGLAGGGDTQYF. The CDR3 nucleotides read TGTGCCAGCAGCCAAGATAGCGGACTAGCGGGGGGTGGAGATACGCAGTATTTT.

To note about this clonotype: A clone one base away is much larger, so this may be a read error. The chain is built from TRBV10-1 and TRBJ1-2, with D perhaps TRBD1 (6 bases). The CDR3 loop spans 14 amino acids. V gave up 3 bases and J gave up 6 bases, with 14 bases separating them. Germline V CDR1 and CDR2: WNHNN, SYGVQD (reference sequence). CDR3 coding DNA: TGCGCCAGCAGTGAATCGAGGGGGAGGAATGGCTACACCTTC. Translation gives CASSESRGRNGYTF.

Concerning this clonotype: This could be a read error, since a much larger clone is one nucleotide away. This chain links TRBV10-2 with TRBJ1-5; no reliable D call. Trimming took 7 bases from V and 0 from J, leaving 7 bases between them. The CDR3 loop spans 13 amino acids. Germline lookup yields CDR1 WSHSY and CDR2 SAAADI. The CDR3 reads CASMSVSNQPQHF. The CDR3, as DNA: TGCGCCAGCATGTCGGTTAGCAATCAGCCCCAGCATTTT.

Comments on this clonotype: An end of the junction differs from the germline gene, which may be a read error. The CDR3: CASSPQAKEGDQYF. CDR3 nucleotide sequence: TGCGCTAGCAGTCCTCAGGCTAAGGAGGGCGATCAGTACTTC. This chain connects TRBV10-1 to TRBJ2-7; D possibly corresponds to TRBD2 (6 bases). The CDR3 has 14 residues. Per germline, CDR1 WNHNN and CDR2 SYGVQD (reference sequence).

In the case of this clonotype: With a much larger clone just one base away, this may be a read error. CDR3 in amino acids: CASGAIATNEKLFF. DNA for the CDR3: TGTGCCAGCGGGGCGATTGCAACTAATGAAAAACTGTTTTTT. The genes are TRBV6-5 and TRBJ1-4, with D possibly matching TRBD1 (5 bases). The V end was cut by 8 bases, the J end by 0 bases, with 10 bases between. CDR1 and CDR2 from the germline V gene are MNHEY and SVGAGI. The CDR3 consists of 14 residues.

For this clonotype: A much larger clone is a single base away; this may be a read error. The CDR3 spells CASSPGHEQNEQFF. The CDR3 nucleotides are TGCGCCAGCAGCCCGGGACATGAGCAGAATGAGCAGTTCTTC. V is TRBV5-1 and J is TRBJ2-1; tentatively, D is TRBD1 (6 bases). Looked up from germline, CDR1 is SGHRS and CDR2 is YFSETQ. This CDR3 has 14 amino acids. V was cut by 4 bases and J by 7 bases, with 15 bases left in between.

This clonotype was seen many times. The chain joins TRBV7-8 to TRBJ1-5; D is possibly TRBD1 (6 bases). The CDR3 extends over 13 amino acids. The V end lost 5 bases, the J end lost 3 bases, and 8 bases lay between the germline ends. CDR1 is SGHVS and CDR2 is FQNEAQ in the germline V gene. As DNA, the CDR3 is TGTGCCAGCAGCCGGACAGACAATCAGCCCCAGCATTTT. Its protein is CASSRTDNQPQHF.

About this clonotype itself: This may come from a read error, since a much larger clone is one base off. The rearrangement joins TRBV30 to TRBJ1-5; D gene unclear. The CDR3 totals 13 residues. Germline V CDR1 and CDR2: GTSNPN, SVGIG (reference sequence). Between the trimmed V and J ends, which lost 4 bases and 7 bases, there was a span of 14 bases. The DNA for the CDR3 is TGTGCCTGGAATACCGTACCCAGACAGCCCCAGCATTTT. It translates to CAWNTVPRQPQHF.

In regard to this clonotype: Mismatch with germline at one junction end may stem from a read error. This rearrangement joins TRBV30 to TRBJ2-5; D possibly corresponds to TRBD1 (7 bases). The CDR3 length is 15 residues. The germline gives CDR1 GTSNPN, CDR2 SVGIG (reference sequence). The CDR3 nucleotides are TGTGCCTTGACAACCAGGAGGGGGCGTCGGGATACCCAGCACTTC. Amino acid sequence: CALTTRRGRRDTQHF.

This clonotype came up a few times. The chain links TRBV20-1 to TRBJ2-5, with 16 bases fitting TRBD2. The germline gives CDR1 DFQATT, CDR2 SNEGSKA (reference sequence). V gave up 5 bases and J gave up 5 bases; unmatched junction bases: 11. The CDR3 consists of 17 residues. CDR3 in amino acids: CSAQPGLAGGPRETQYF. The CDR3 DNA reads as TGCAGTGCTCAGCCGGGACTAGCGGGAGGGCCGAGGGAGACCCAGTACTTC.

On this clonotype itself: An end of the junction does not agree with germline; a read error may underlie this. The chain combines TRBV28 with TRBJ1-1; 7 nucleotides align to TRBD1. Germline CDR1 and CDR2: MDHEN and SYDVKM. This CDR3 spans 12 amino acids. The CDR3 here is CASGRGTEEAFF. CDR3 DNA sequence: TGTGCCAGCGGACGGGGGACAGAGGAGGCTTTTTTT.

About this clonotype itself: An end of the junction differs from the germline gene, which may be a read error. The chain joins TRBV6-6 to TRBJ1-3, with D possibly TRBD1 on 5 matching bases. There are 14 residues in the CDR3. The germline CDR1 and CDR2 sequences are MNHNY and SVGAGI (reference sequence). The CDR3 loop is CANSPAGYGNTIYF. For the CDR3, the DNA is TGTGCCAACAGTCCCGCAGGGTACGGAAACACCATATATTTT.

In regard to this clonotype: A junction end diverges from the germline sequence, so it may reflect a read error. The gene calls are TRBV6-5 and TRBJ2-6; 7 nucleotides match TRBD2. This CDR3 is built from 17 residues. Looked up from germline, CDR1 is MNHEY and CDR2 is SVGAGI. CDR3 sequence (DNA): TGTACCAGCAGTCGCGGGGGAGACAGTTCTGGGGCCAACGTCCTGACTTTC. Its protein is CTSSRGGDSSGANVLTF.

With respect to this clonotype: One end of the junction varies from germline; a read error may be responsible. The V and J genes are TRBV5-4 and TRBJ2-3, with unresolved D. The CDR3 loop spans 14 amino acids. The germline V gene encodes CDR1 SGHNT and CDR2 YYREEE (reference sequence). The CDR3 bases are TGTGCCAACAGCTTTAGCTGGAGTGTAGATACGCAGTATTTT. It specifies CANSFSWSVDTQYF. Variable domain in full (rest from reference TRBV5-4 and TRBJ2-3): ETGVTQSPTHLIKTRGQQVTLRCSSQSGHNTVSWYQQALGQGPQFIFQYYREEENGRGNFPPRFSGLQFPNYSSELNVNALELDDSALYLCANSFSWSVDTQYFGPGTRLTVL.

To note about this clonotype: A junction boundary mismatches the germline segment, possibly from a read error. The chain links TRBV6-5 to TRBJ1-6, with a possible D match to TRBD1 (6 bases). CDR1 is MNHEY and CDR2 is SVGAGI in the germline V gene. The CDR3 sequence is 15 residues long. CDR3 protein: CACSRSTGLYSPHHF. In DNA form, the CDR3 reads TGTGCCTGCAGTCGTTCGACAGGACTTTATTCACCCCACCACTTT.

Details on this clonotype: This clone may be a read error of a much larger clone one base away. V is TRBV5-1 and J is TRBJ1-5, with 7 bases aligning to TRBD1. The CDR3 consists of 15 residues. Germline CDR1 reads SGHRS; CDR2 reads YFSETQ. The J segment lost 12 bases and the V segment lost 4 bases, leaving 16 bases of the junction unmatched. The CDR3 DNA is TGCGCCAGCAGCCTGACCCCGGGACAGCCTCGGCTCCAGCATTTT. Protein product: CASSLTPGQPRLQHF.

Worth noting for this clonotype: As the CDR3 is not closed by the conserved phenylalanine or tryptophan, this likely results from a read error. The rearrangement joins TRBV20-1 to TRBJ2-5; D is unresolved. Trimming stripped 3 bases from V and 4 bases from J, with 15 bases between. Per the germline V gene, CDR1 is DFQATT and CDR2 is SNEGSKA (reference sequence). The CDR3 contains 14 residues. CDR3 region: CSASHWTGRETQYL. CDR3 nucleotides: TGCAGTGCTAGCCATTGGACGGGCCGAGAGACCCAGTACTTA.

J is TRBJ2-7 and V is TRBV20-1, with TRBD2 as a possible D gene (5 bases). The CDR3 contains 13 residues. Trimming pared 5 bases from V and 0 bases from J, leaving 11 bases between. Germline V gene data show CDR1 as DFQATT and CDR2 as SNEGSKA (reference sequence). As DNA, the CDR3 is TGCAGTGCTTCGAGCGGCAGCTCCTACGAGCAGTACTTC. It codes for CSASSGSSYEQYF.

Comment on this clonotype: A much larger clone sits a single nucleotide away, making a read error possible. The V and J genes are TRBV7-9 and TRBJ2-7; D ambiguous. V dropped 1 base and J dropped 2 bases, with 3 bases sitting between them. Germline CDR1 reads SEHNR; CDR2 reads FQNEAQ (reference sequence). This CDR3 comprises 12 residues. CDR3 protein: CASSLEAYEQYF. CDR3 sequence (DNA): TGTGCCAGCAGCTTAGAGGCCTACGAGCAGTACTTC.